This T cell receptor beta chain was profiled in a study of blood T cell repertoires in COVID-19. In the source study's methods: Reference gene primer amplification yielded estimated nucleated cell counts. TCRdb's table, derived via immunoSEQ multiplex PCR, lists solely in-frame clones and lacks some. Clone size and V and J calls were adopted from that table, with D and trimming inferred from the DNA. The data hold around 40,000 clones, with approximately 91% observed a single time. CDR3 length: 18 amino acids. Germline lookup yields CDR1 MDHEN and CDR2 SYDVKM. Trimming at V came to 1 base and at J to 0 bases, leaving 8 bases not matched to a gene.

The chain has TRBV28 and TRBJ2-3, with 9 bases aligning to TRBD1. Specimen: peripheral blood. This TCR derives from a woman in her twenties or thirties in a cohort sampled during active COVID-19. The CDR3 DNA reads as TGTGCCAGCAGTTTATTGGGGACAGGGCTTTCTAGCACAGATACGCAGTATTTT. Residues: CASSLLGTGLSSTDTQYF. The whole variable domain, remainder taken from reference TRBV28 and TRBJ2-3, is DVKVTQSSRYLVKRTGEKVFLECVQDMDHENMFWYRQDPGLGLRLIYFSYDVKMKEKGDIPEGYSVSREKKERFSLILESASTNQTSMYLCASSLLGTGLSSTDTQYFGPGTRLTVL.